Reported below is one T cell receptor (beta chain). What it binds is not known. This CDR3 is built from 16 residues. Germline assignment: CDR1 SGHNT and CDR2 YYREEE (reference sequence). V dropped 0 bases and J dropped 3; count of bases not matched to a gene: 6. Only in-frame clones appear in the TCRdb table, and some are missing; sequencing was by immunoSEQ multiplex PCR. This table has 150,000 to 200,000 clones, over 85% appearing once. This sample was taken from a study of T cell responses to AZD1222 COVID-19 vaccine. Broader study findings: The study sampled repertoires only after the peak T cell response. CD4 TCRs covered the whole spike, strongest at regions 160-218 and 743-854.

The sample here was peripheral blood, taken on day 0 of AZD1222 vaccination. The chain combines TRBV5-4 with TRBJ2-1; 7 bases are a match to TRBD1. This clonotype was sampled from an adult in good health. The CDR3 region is CASSLGGGPIYNEQFF. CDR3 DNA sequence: TGTGCCAGCAGCTTGGGAGGGGGCCCGATCTACAATGAGCAGTTCTTC. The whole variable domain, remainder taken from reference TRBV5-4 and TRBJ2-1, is ETGVTQSPTHLIKTRGQQVTLRCSSQSGHNTVSWYQQALGQGPQFIFQYYREEENGRGNFPPRFSGLQFPNYSSELNVNALELDDSALYLCASSLGGGPIYNEQFFGPGTRLTVL.